The rows below give T cell receptor beta chains drawn from one sample of a study of PD-1 blockade in mismatch repair-deficient tumors. The repertoire was sequenced with immunoSEQ multiplex PCR; TCRdb's copy has only in-frame clones and lacks some. The repertoire holds around 49,000 clones, 65% to 80% seen once, with around 3.5% in the top ten. Here the sequenced sample was PBMCs, taken before pembrolizumab treatment. Receptors originate from an adult with mismatch repair-deficient cancer. The CDR3 runs from the conserved cysteine through the conserved F or W. D genes are given only for firm matches. Only part of the rows carry a size: once, few, many, or a class if the clone is expanded.

V gene: TRBV19; J gene: TRBJ2-4; clone size: few; D gene: NA; CDR3 protein: CASRGTDSLAKNIQYF; CDR3 DNA: TGTGCCAGTAGGGGGACGGACAGCCTAGCCAAAAACATTCAGTACTTC
V gene: TRBV2; J gene: TRBJ1-4; clone size: NA; D gene: NA; CDR3 protein: CASLAGGEKLFF; CDR3 DNA: TGTGCCAGCCTCGCTGGGGGTGAAAAACTGTTTTTT
V gene: TRBV2; J gene: TRBJ1-1; clone size: NA; D gene: NA; CDR3 protein: CASSPRKSDTEAFF; CDR3 DNA: TGTGCCAGCAGCCCAAGGAAATCAGACACTGAAGCTTTCTTT
V gene: TRBV27; J gene: TRBJ2-3; clone size: NA; D gene: NA; CDR3 protein: CASSLSAEYTDTQYF; CDR3 DNA: TGTGCCAGCAGTTTATCGGCGGAATACACAGATACGCAGTATTTT
V gene: TRBV18; J gene: TRBJ2-7; clone size: NA; D gene: TRBD1; CDR3 protein: CASSPTGANAYEQYF; CDR3 DNA: TGTGCCAGCTCGCCCACAGGGGCCAACGCCTACGAGCAGTACTTC
V gene: TRBV25-1; J gene: TRBJ1-3; clone size: NA; D gene: TRBD1; CDR3 protein: CASSGIGQEAGNTIYF; CDR3 DNA: TGTGCCAGCAGTGGTATCGGACAGGAGGCTGGAAACACCATATATTTT
V gene: TRBV6-1; J gene: TRBJ2-1; clone size: NA; D gene: TRBD2; CDR3 protein: CASSDKLAGGTHTRYNEQFF; CDR3 DNA: TGTGCCAGCAGTGATAAACTAGCGGGAGGAACCCACACGCGATACAATGAGCAGTTCTTC
V gene: TRBV5-4; J gene: TRBJ2-7; clone size: NA; D gene: TRBD2; CDR3 protein: CASSEASGPPIYEQYF; CDR3 DNA: TGTGCCAGCAGCGAGGCTAGCGGCCCCCCTATATACGAGCAGTACTTC
V gene: TRBV2; J gene: TRBJ2-3; clone size: NA; D gene: NA; CDR3 protein: CASSLAGVDTQYF; CDR3 DNA: TGTGCCAGCAGTTTGGCCGGAGTGGATACGCAGTATTTT
V gene: TRBV6-4; J gene: TRBJ1-1; clone size: NA; D gene: NA; CDR3 protein: CASSQTGKTEAFF; CDR3 DNA: TGTGCCAGCAGTCAAACAGGGAAGACTGAAGCTTTCTTT
V gene: TRBV4-1; J gene: TRBJ1-2; clone size: NA; D gene: NA; CDR3 protein: CASSQDPGTAIGYTF; CDR3 DNA: TGCGCCAGCAGCCAAGACCCCGGGACGGCAATTGGCTACACCTTC
V gene: TRBV5-6; J gene: TRBJ2-4; clone size: NA; D gene: TRBD1; CDR3 protein: CASSWGDRDIQYF; CDR3 DNA: TGTGCCAGCAGCTGGGGGGACAGGGACATTCAGTACTTC
V gene: TRBV18; J gene: TRBJ1-1; clone size: medium-sized; D gene: NA; CDR3 protein: CASSPPWAFSRMNTEAFF; CDR3 DNA: TGTGCCAGCTCACCCCCCTGGGCTTTCTCTCGAATGAACACTGAAGCTTTCTTT
V gene: TRBV9; J gene: TRBJ2-1; clone size: NA; D gene: TRBD2; CDR3 protein: CASSPTTGLVGYNEQFF; CDR3 DNA: TGTGCCAGCAGCCCAACGACGGGACTAGTCGGCTACAATGAGCAGTTCTTC
V gene: TRBV10-2; J gene: TRBJ2-4; clone size: once; D gene: TRBD2; CDR3 protein: CASLLGGSDIQYF; CDR3 DNA: TGCGCCAGCCTTTTGGGAGGGTCGGACATTCAGTACTTC
V gene: TRBV12-5; J gene: TRBJ1-2; clone size: NA; D gene: NA; CDR3 protein: CASGLAGGGYTF; CDR3 DNA: TGTGCTAGTGGTTTGGCAGGAGGTGGCTACACCTTC
V gene: TRBV19; J gene: TRBJ2-1; clone size: NA; D gene: NA; CDR3 protein: CASSIGLYDNEQFF; CDR3 DNA: TGTGCCAGTAGTATAGGCCTATACGACAATGAGCAGTTCTTC